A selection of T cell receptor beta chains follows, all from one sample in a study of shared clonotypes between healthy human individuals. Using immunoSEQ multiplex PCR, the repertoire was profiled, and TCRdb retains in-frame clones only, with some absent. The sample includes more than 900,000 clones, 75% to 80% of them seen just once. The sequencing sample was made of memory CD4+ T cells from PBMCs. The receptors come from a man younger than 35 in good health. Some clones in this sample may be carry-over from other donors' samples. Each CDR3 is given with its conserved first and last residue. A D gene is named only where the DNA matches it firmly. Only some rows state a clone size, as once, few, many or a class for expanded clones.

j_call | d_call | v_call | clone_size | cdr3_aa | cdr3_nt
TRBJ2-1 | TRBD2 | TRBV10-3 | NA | CATAGTSGTNYNEQFF | TGTGCCACCGCCGGGACTAGCGGGACCAACTACAATGAGCAGTTCTTC
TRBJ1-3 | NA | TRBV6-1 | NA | CASSATGFSGNTIYF | TGTGCCAGCAGTGCAACAGGATTCTCTGGAAACACCATATATTTT
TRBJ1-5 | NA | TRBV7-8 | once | CASSRGDSNQPQHF | TGTGCCAGCAGCCGCGGCGATAGCAATCAGCCCCAGCATTTT
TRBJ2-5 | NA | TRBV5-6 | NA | CASTSGGQKTQYF | TGTGCCAGCACCTCCGGGGGACAGAAGACCCAGTACTTC
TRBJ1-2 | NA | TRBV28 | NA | CASSPGHQYGYTF | TGTGCCAGCAGCCCGGGACACCAGTATGGCTACACCTTC
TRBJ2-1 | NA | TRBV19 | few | CASSTRGLYNEQFF | TGTGCCAGTAGTACCAGGGGCCTTTACAATGAGCAGTTCTTC
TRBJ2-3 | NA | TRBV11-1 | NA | CASSLQLDTQYF | TGTGCCAGCAGCCTCCAACTAGATACGCAGTATTTT
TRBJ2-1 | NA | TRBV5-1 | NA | CASSPGVGFDEQFF | TGCGCCAGCAGTCCGGGGGTCGGGTTCGATGAGCAGTTCTTC
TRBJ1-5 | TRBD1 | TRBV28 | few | CASSLGDRGAQPQHF | TGTGCCAGCAGTTTAGGGGACAGGGGGGCGCAGCCCCAGCATTTT
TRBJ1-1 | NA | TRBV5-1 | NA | CASSLDWTQGRAFF | TGCGCCAGCAGCTTGGATTGGACCCAGGGACGGGCTTTCTTT
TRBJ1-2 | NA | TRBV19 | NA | CASRLGSYGYTF | TGTGCCAGTAGATTGGGGTCCTATGGCTACACCTTC
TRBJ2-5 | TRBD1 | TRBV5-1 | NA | CASSLGQGGETQYF | TGTGCCAGCAGCTTAGGACAGGGTGGAGAGACCCAGTACTTC
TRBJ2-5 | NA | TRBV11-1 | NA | CASSLGATIQETQYF | TGTGCCAGCAGCTTAGGGGCAACGATACAAGAGACCCAGTACTTC
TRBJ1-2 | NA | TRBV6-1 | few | CASSSLTAALYGYTF | TGTGCCAGCAGTTCCCTGACGGCAGCCCTTTATGGCTACACCTTC
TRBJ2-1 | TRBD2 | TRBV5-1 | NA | CASYPGLGSYNEQFF | TGCGCCAGCTACCCGGGACTAGGCTCCTACAATGAGCAGTTCTTC
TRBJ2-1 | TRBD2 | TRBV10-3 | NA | CAISESTTSGYQSSYNEQFF | TGTGCCATCAGTGAGTCGACGACTAGCGGCTATCAGAGCTCCTACAATGAGCAGTTCTTC
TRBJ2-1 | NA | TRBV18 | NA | CASSPALGKFF | TGTGCCAGCTCACCAGCACTGGGAAAGTTCTTC
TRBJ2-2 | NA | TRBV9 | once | CASSVGGALFF | TGTGCCAGCAGCGTAGGGGGTGCGCTGTTTTTT
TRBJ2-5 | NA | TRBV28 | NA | CASSFWGGSGGTQYF | TGTGCCAGCAGTTTTTGGGGTGGCTCCGGGGGGACCCAGTACTTC
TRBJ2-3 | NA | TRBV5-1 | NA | CASSLFTSTDTQYF | TGCGCCAGCAGCTTGTTTACAAGCACAGATACGCAGTATTTT
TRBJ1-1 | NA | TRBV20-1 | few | CSARARDGAFF | TGCAGTGCTAGAGCTCGGGATGGAGCTTTCTTT
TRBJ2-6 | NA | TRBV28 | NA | CASSPNPRGAGANVLTF | TGTGCCAGCAGTCCCAATCCGAGGGGAGCTGGGGCCAACGTCCTGACTTTC
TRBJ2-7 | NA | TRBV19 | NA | CASSSGLPYEQYF | TGTGCCAGTAGTTCCGGGTTGCCCTACGAGCAGTACTTC
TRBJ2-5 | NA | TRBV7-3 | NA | CASSLSGQETQYF | TGTGCCAGCAGCCTTAGTGGCCAAGAGACCCAGTACTTC
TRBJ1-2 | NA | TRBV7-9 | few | CASSLGGFYGYTF | TGTGCCAGCAGCTTAGGCGGATTCTATGGCTACACCTTC
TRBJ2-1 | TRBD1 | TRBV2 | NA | CASRTGTGGNEQFF | TGTGCCAGCAGGACCGGGACAGGTGGTAATGAGCAGTTCTTC
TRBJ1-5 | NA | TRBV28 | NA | CASSLSQGVQPQHF | TGTGCCAGCAGTTTATCCCAGGGAGTACAGCCCCAGCATTTT
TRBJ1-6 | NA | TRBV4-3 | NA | CASSQDLRGVGSPLHF | TGCGCCAGCAGCCAAGATTTGAGGGGAGTAGGGTCACCCCTCCACTTT
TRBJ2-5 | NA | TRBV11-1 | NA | CASSLGVGETQYF | TGTGCCAGCAGCTTAGGGGTAGGAGAGACCCAGTACTTC
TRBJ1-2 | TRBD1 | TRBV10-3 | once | CAISEPGQGAKGNYGYTF | TGTGCCATCAGTGAGCCCGGACAGGGGGCAAAGGGTAACTATGGCTACACCTTC
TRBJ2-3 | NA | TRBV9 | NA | CASSVIGASTDTQYF | TGTGCCAGCAGCGTTATAGGAGCGAGCACAGATACGCAGTATTTT
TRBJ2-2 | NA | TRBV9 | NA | CASSPLGHTGELFF | TGTGCCAGCAGTCCCCTTGGGCACACCGGGGAGCTGTTTTTT
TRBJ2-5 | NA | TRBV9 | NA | CASSPRPEQETQYF | TGTGCCAGCAGCCCACGACCTGAACAAGAGACCCAGTACTTC
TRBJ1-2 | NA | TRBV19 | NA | CASREQGPKAGYTF | TGTGCCAGTAGGGAACAGGGACCCAAGGCTGGCTACACCTTC
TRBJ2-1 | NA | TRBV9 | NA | CASSPRGAHSYNEQFF | TGTGCCAGCAGCCCTAGGGGGGCCCACTCCTACAATGAGCAGTTCTTC
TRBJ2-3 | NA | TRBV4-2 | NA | CASSRGDAEGGADTQYF | TGTGCCAGCAGCCGCGGGGATGCGGAGGGGGGGGCAGATACGCAGTATTTT
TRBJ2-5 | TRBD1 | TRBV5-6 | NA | CASSSVTGGETQYF | TGTGCCAGCAGCTCCGTGACAGGGGGTGAGACCCAGTACTTC
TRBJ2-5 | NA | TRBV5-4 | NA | CASSARQGGLETQYF | TGTGCCAGCAGTGCTCGACAGGGAGGGTTGGAGACCCAGTACTTC
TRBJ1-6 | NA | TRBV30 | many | CAWSWRGSPLHF | TGTGCCTGGAGTTGGAGGGGATCACCCCTCCACTTT
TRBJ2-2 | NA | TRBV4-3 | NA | CASSQTVTGELFF | TGCGCCAGCAGCCAAACGGTCACCGGGGAGCTGTTTTTT
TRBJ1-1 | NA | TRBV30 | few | CAWSATVGNTEAFF | TGTGCCTGGAGTGCTACAGTCGGGAACACTGAAGCTTTCTTT
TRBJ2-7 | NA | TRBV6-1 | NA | CASERGSYEQYF | TGTGCCAGCGAGAGGGGGTCCTACGAGCAGTACTTC
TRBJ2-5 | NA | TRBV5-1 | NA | CASSLGLVGRRTQYF | TGCGCCAGCAGCTTGGGCCTAGTAGGGAGGCGGACCCAGTACTTC
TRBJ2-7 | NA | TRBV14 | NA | CASSQGGGMTYEQYF | TGTGCCAGCAGCCAAGGAGGCGGGATGACCTACGAGCAGTACTTC
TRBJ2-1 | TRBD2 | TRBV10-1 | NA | CASSAGGSYNEQFF | TGCGCCAGCAGCGCCGGGGGGTCCTACAATGAGCAGTTCTTC
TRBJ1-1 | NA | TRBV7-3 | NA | CASSQVKNTEAFF | TGTGCCAGCAGCCAGGTTAAGAACACTGAAGCTTTCTTT
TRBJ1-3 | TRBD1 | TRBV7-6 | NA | CASSLGHRTGHSGNTIYF | TGTGCCAGCAGCTTGGGGCATCGGACAGGCCACTCTGGAAACACCATATATTTT
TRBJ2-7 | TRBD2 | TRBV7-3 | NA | CASSQYSGLSYEQYF | TGTGCCAGCAGCCAATATAGCGGGCTCTCCTACGAGCAGTACTTC
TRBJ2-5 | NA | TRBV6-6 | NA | CASSLSGPQETQYF | TGTGCCAGCAGTTTGTCAGGTCCCCAAGAGACCCAGTACTTC
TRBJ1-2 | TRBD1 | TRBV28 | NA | CASTTGTGATYGYTF | TGTGCCAGCACCACGGGGACAGGGGCTACCTATGGCTACACCTTC
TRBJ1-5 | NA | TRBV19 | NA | CASSVRWGNQPQHF | TGTGCCAGTAGTGTAAGGTGGGGCAATCAGCCCCAGCATTTT
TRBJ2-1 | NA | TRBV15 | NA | CATSGDYFFNEQFF | TGTGCCACCAGCGGCGACTACTTCTTCAATGAGCAGTTCTTC
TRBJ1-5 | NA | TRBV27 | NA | CASSLKSNQPQHF | TGTGCCAGCAGTTTAAAAAGCAATCAGCCCCAGCATTTT
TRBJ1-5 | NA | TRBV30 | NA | CAWSGPEPQPQHF | TGTGCCTGGAGCGGGCCTGAACCCCAGCCCCAGCATTTT
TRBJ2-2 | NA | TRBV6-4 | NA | CASSYGPNTGELFF | TGTGCCAGCAGTTACGGACCGAACACCGGGGAGCTGTTTTTT